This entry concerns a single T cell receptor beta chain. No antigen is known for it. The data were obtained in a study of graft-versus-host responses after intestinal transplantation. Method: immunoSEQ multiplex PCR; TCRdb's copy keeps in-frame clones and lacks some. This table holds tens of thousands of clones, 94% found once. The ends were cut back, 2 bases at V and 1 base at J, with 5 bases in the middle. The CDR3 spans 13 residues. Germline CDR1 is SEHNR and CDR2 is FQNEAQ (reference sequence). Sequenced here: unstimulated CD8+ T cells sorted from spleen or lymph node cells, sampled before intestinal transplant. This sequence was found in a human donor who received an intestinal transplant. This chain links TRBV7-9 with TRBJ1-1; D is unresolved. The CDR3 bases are TGTGCCAGCAGCTTAAGTGGGAACACTGAAGCTTTCTTT. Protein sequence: CASSLSGNTEAFF.